The 9 T cell receptor beta chains below come from one sample, sequenced in a study of Graves' ophthalmopathy and Graves' hyperthyroidism. CDR3 regions of TCR beta were amplified from RNA transcripts. First-round RT-PCR employed HTBI primers, with a second-round multiplex PCR after it. One entry per CDR3 protein results from TCRdb running MiXCR on the multiplex PCR reads. The profile shows about 400,000 distinct CDR3 sequences, about a sixth of them singletons. What was sequenced was peripheral blood. The receptors come from a woman between 18 and 29 years old with Graves' ophthalmopathy.

This clonotype was picked up many times. The chain employs TRBV25-1 and TRBJ1-2, with D possibly matching TRBD1 (5 bases). The CDR3 runs 15 residues. CDR1 and CDR2 from the germline V gene are MGHDK and SYGVNS. Trimming removed 3 bases at V and 2 bases at J, with 13 bases between. The DNA of the CDR3 is TGTGCCAGCAGTGACTGGGGGTATGGAAACTATGGCTACACCTTC. Translation: CASSDWGYGNYGYTF.

This clonotype was counted many times. The chain is built from TRBV5-6 and TRBJ1-6; D not resolved. Germline V gives CDR1 SGHDT, CDR2 YYEEEE. The CDR3 runs 14 residues. V was clipped by 0 bases and J by 3 bases, with 4 bases between them. As DNA, the CDR3 is TGTGCCAGCAGCTTGGTCAGCTATAATTCACCCCTCCACTTT. Translation gives CASSLVSYNSPLHF.

This clonotype was seen ten or more times. The chain carries TRBV5-1 and TRBJ2-5, with D tentatively TRBD1 (6 bases). The CDR3 is 13 amino acids. The germline V and J ends were trimmed by 1 base and 3 bases, with 7 bases remaining between them. Germline V gives CDR1 SGHRS, CDR2 YFSETQ. CDR3 sequence (DNA): TGCGCCAGCAGCTTGAGACAGGAAGAGACCCAGTACTTC. Its translation: CASSLRQEETQYF.

This clonotype was recorded at least ten times. This rearrangement joins TRBV19 to TRBJ1-2, with D perhaps TRBD1 (5 bases). The CDR3 is made up of 18 amino acids. Trimming removed 3 bases at V and 5 bases at J, with 25 bases between. Looked up from germline, CDR1 is LNHDA and CDR2 is SQIVND (reference sequence). The CDR3 coding sequence is TGTGCCAGTAGTATGATCGGGGGATACGGCGGAGGGGAATATGGCTACACCTTC. Translated: CASSMIGGYGGGEYGYTF.

This clonotype was seen repeatedly, ten times or more. V usage is TRBV6-1 and J usage is TRBJ2-5; the D gene is possibly TRBD1 (5 bases). CDR3 size: 13 residues. The ends were cut back, 4 bases at V and 0 bases at J, with 6 bases in the middle. Germline CDR1 and CDR2: MNHNS and SASEGT. CDR3 DNA sequence: TGTGCCAGCAGTGCCAGGGACCAAGAGACCCAGTACTTC. Protein product: CASSARDQETQYF.

In its sample, this clonotype was seen many times. The chain recombines TRBV6-5 with TRBJ1-1, with a possible D match to TRBD1 (5 bases). The length of the CDR3 is 13 residues. V lost 2 bases and J lost 6, with 10 bases in between. Germline V CDR1 and CDR2: MNHEY, SVGAGI. The CDR3 nucleotides read TGTGCCAGCAGTTACCTCGGGGGGGCTGAAGCTTTCTTT. It codes for CASSYLGGAEAFF.

Many counts were recorded for this clonotype. V is TRBV6-1 and J is TRBJ2-7; 8 bases agree with TRBD2. The J segment lost 9 bases and the V segment lost 4 bases, leaving 14 bases of the junction unmatched. CDR1 and CDR2 from the germline V gene are MNHNS and SASEGT. The CDR3 consists of 15 residues. Here the CDR3 DNA reads TGTGCCAGCAGTGGTACGTCTAGCGGGTATGCTACGCAGTACTTC. It is translated as CASSGTSSGYATQYF.

The J gene is TRBJ1-2, the V gene TRBV12-3 or TRBV12-4; no definite D call. The CDR3 totals 16 residues. Trimming pared 5 bases from V and 8 bases from J, leaving 24 bases between. The CDR3 DNA is TGTGCCAGCAGTGCCCCTGGGTCAGGCAGCTTTGGCGGCTACACCTTC. Its translation is CASSAPGSGSFGGYTF.

This clonotype was counted at least ten times. V usage is TRBV6-1 and J usage is TRBJ2-2; 8 bases match TRBD1. Germline V gene sequence: CDR1 MNHNS, CDR2 SASEGT. CDR3 length: 15 amino acids. V gave up 6 bases and J gave up 7 bases; unmatched junction bases: 10. CDR3 DNA: TGTGCCAGCAGGCCAGGACAGGGTTTCATCGGGGAGCTGTTTTTT. Encoded protein: CASRPGQGFIGELFF.